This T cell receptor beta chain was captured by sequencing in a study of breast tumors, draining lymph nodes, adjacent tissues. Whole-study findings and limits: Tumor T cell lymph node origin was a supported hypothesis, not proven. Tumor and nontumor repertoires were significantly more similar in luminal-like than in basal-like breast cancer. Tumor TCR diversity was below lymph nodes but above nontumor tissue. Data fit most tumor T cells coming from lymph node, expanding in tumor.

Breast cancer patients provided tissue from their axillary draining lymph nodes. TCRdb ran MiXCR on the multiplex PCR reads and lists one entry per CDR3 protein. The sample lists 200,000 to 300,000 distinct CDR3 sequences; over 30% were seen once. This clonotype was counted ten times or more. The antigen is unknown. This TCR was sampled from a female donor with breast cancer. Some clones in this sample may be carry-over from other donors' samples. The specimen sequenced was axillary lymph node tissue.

The CDR3 sequence: CASSLEGQGGPQYF. In DNA form, the CDR3 reads TGCGCCAGCAGCTTGGAGGGACAGGGAGGGCCGCAGTACTTC. V gene TRBV5-1 combines with J gene TRBJ2-7, with TRBD1 matching 9 bases. In germline, CDR1 is SGHRS, CDR2 YFSETQ. With V trimmed by 0 bases and J by 9 bases, 7 bases remained unmatched. CDR3 length equals 14 residues.